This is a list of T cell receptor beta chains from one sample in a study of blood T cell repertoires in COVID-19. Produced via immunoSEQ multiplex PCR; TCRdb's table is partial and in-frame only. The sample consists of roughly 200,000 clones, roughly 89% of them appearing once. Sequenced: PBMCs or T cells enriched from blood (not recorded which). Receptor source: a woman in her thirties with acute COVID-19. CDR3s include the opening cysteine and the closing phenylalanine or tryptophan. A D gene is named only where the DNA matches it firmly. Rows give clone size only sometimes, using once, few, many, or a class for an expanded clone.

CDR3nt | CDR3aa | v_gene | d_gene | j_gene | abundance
TGTGCCAGCTCACCACTTGCAGGCGCACTCGCCTACGAGCAGTACTTC | CASSPLAGALAYEQYF | TRBV18 | . | TRBJ2-7 | few
TGTGCCAGCAGTTTCAGGACAGGTTCCTATAATTCACCCCTCCACTTT | CASSFRTGSYNSPLHF | TRBV27 | TRBD1 | TRBJ1-6 | .
TGTGCCAGCAGCCAAGTTCCTAGCGGGGGGGCTTACGAGCAGTACTTC | CASSQVPSGGAYEQYF | TRBV3-1/TRBV3-2 | TRBD2 | TRBJ2-7 | once
TGTGCCAGCAGTGCGTTCAGGGTTGACATAGGGGAGACCCAGTACTTC | CASSAFRVDIGETQYF | TRBV2 | . | TRBJ2-5 | .
TGCAGCGCCAGGGTAATCACTGAAGCTTTCTTT | CSARVITEAFF | TRBV20-1 | . | TRBJ1-1 | .
TGTGCCAGCAGCTTTAACAGGGGCACAGATACGCAGTATTTT | CASSFNRGTDTQYF | TRBV7-2 | . | TRBJ2-3 | .
TGTGCCAGCAGCCCATACGACGGACAGTCCTATGGCTACACCTTC | CASSPYDGQSYGYTF | TRBV7-9 | . | TRBJ1-2 | .
TGTGCCTGGAGACAGGAGACTGAAGCTTTCTTT | CAWRQETEAFF | TRBV30 | . | TRBJ1-1 | .
TGTGCCAGCAGCCCTGTTCAGGGGTCCTCCGGAAACACCATATATTTT | CASSPVQGSSGNTIYF | TRBV7-9 | . | TRBJ1-3 | .
TGCAGCGTTGGGACAGGGGGCTACTATGGCTACACCTTC | CSVGTGGYYGYTF | TRBV29-1 | TRBD1 | TRBJ1-2 | .
TGTGCCAGCAGTCCCTGGGACAGGGGAGATTATGGCTACACCTTC | CASSPWDRGDYGYTF | TRBV27 | TRBD1 | TRBJ1-2 | .
TGTGCCAGTAGTATGACTAAAGATGTTTTTGAGCAGTTCTTC | CASSMTKDVFEQFF | TRBV19 | . | TRBJ2-1 | .
TGTGCCAGCAGTCAGGGGAATCAGCCCCAGCATTTT | CASSQGNQPQHF | TRBV12-3/TRBV12-4 | . | TRBJ1-5 | .
TGTGCCAGTAGTATCTTACAGGGGGCCGGGGAGCTGTTTTTT | CASSILQGAGELFF | TRBV19 | TRBD1 | TRBJ2-2 | .
TGTGCCAGCAGCATACAGACAGTCTCTGGAAACACCATATATTTT | CASSIQTVSGNTIYF | TRBV3-1/TRBV3-2 | . | TRBJ1-3 | .
TGTGCCAGTAGTATACTTAGGGGGCAGGGGACAGATACGCAGTATTTT | CASSILRGQGTDTQYF | TRBV19 | TRBD1 | TRBJ2-3 | .
TGTGCCAGCAGCTTAGGGACAGCTAAAGAGACCCAGTACTTC | CASSLGTAKETQYF | TRBV11-2 | . | TRBJ2-5 | .
TGCGCCAGCAGCTTAACAGGGTTCCAGGGCAATGAAAAACTGTTTTTT | CASSLTGFQGNEKLFF | TRBV5-1 | . | TRBJ1-4 | .
TGTGCCTGGAGTTACCGGGACAGGGGATCCTACGAGCAGTACTTC | CAWSYRDRGSYEQYF | TRBV30 | TRBD1 | TRBJ2-7 | .
TGTGCCAGCAGTGAAGCGCTTCCGACAGGGGGCATTCGGCCCCAGCATTTT | CASSEALPTGGIRPQHF | TRBV6-1 | TRBD1 | TRBJ1-5 | .
TGCGCCAGCAGCCACCACATAGGACAGGGAGAGAGTGGTGCCCAGTACTTC | CASSHHIGQGESGAQYF | TRBV5-1 | TRBD1 | TRBJ2-5 | .
TGTGCCAGCAGTTACTACCCCGAGTCAAACTATGGCTACACCTTC | CASSYYPESNYGYTF | TRBV6-2/TRBV6-3 | . | TRBJ1-2 | .
TGTGCCAGCAGCCTCGGGTGGGTGCATCAGCCCCAGCATTTT | CASSLGWVHQPQHF | TRBV3-1/TRBV3-2 | . | TRBJ1-5 | .
TGTGCTAGTGGTTTGGCGCGGGACAGGGGGCGGGAGACCCAGTACTTC | CASGLARDRGRETQYF | TRBV12-5 | TRBD1 | TRBJ2-5 | .
TGCGCCAGCAGCCAAGGAGGGAACACTGAAGCTTTCTTT | CASSQGGNTEAFF | TRBV4-1 | . | TRBJ1-1 | .
TGTGCCAGCAGTGAACAGGGTCTTCCCTATGGCTACACCTTC | CASSEQGLPYGYTF | TRBV25-1 | . | TRBJ1-2 | .
TGTGCCAGTAGTATCTCAGGACAGGGAATCGCCTACGAGCAGTACTTC | CASSISGQGIAYEQYF | TRBV19 | TRBD1 | TRBJ2-7 | .
TGCAGTGCTAGTTTCGGCGGGGCGGCGCGTGATGAGCAGTTCTTC | CSASFGGAARDEQFF | TRBV20-1 | . | TRBJ2-1 | .
TGCAGCGTTGAAAGCCGCTCAGGGTCGGGGGGGGCTTTCTTT | CSVESRSGSGGAFF | TRBV29-1 | . | TRBJ1-1 | .
TGTGCCAGCAGTGGTTTTGGGAGTAGCTACACCTTC | CASSGFGSSYTF | TRBV25-1 | . | TRBJ1-2 | .
TGTGCCAGCAGCTCCCGACAGGGACTGAACACCGGGGAGCTGTTTTTT | CASSSRQGLNTGELFF | TRBV7-6 | . | TRBJ2-2 | .
TGCGCCAGCAATTTAGGACAGCCTGGAAACACCATATATTTT | CASNLGQPGNTIYF | TRBV10-2 | . | TRBJ1-3 | .
TGTGCCAGTAGTATCAACCTTCTAGGCAACACCGGGGAGCTGTTTTTT | CASSINLLGNTGELFF | TRBV19 | . | TRBJ2-2 | .
TGTGCCAGCATCACGGGACTAGCGGGGGAGAGGGAGCTGTTTTTT | CASITGLAGERELFF | TRBV6-4 | TRBD2 | TRBJ2-2 | .